A single sample gave rise to the 4 T cell receptor beta chains below, sequenced in a study of shared clonotypes between healthy human individuals (dated by TCRdb to about 2020). The method was the immunoSEQ multiplex PCR assay. Entries here come from immuneACCESS through TCRdb and include only in-frame sequences with V and J called. Some clones fail to appear in such tables; in the studies checked, an unresolved V gene covers under half of the shortfall, and the cause of the remainder is unknown. Counted in this sample were some 2 million clones; less than 95% of them appeared once. The biggest ten clones account for about 1.1% of the sample. For the CD8 naive samples, CD45RO-negative cells were positively selected for CCR7, yielding a CD45RA+CCR7+ population from which TemRA cells were excluded. Sequences were obtained from naive CD8+ T cells sorted from blood. Explained via the paper, the cell subset or site label denotes: CD45RA+CCR7+. These receptors were taken from a man in his late teens or twenties in good health.

In the case of this clone: The same CDR3 can be traced to other DNA sequences in this sample. The chain links TRBV7-2 to TRBJ1-5; the D is unclear. Trimming pared 1 base from V and 1 base from J, leaving 5 bases between. Germline CDR1 is SGHTA and CDR2 is FQGNSA. The CDR3 has 14 amino acids. In DNA form, the CDR3 reads TGTGCCAGCAGCTTAGAAATAAGCAATCAGCCCCAGCATTTT. This sequence encodes CASSLEISNQPQHF.

The chain joins TRBV4-3 to TRBJ1-3, with D perhaps matching TRBD1 (5 bases). The germline V and J ends were trimmed by 4 bases and 4 bases, with 14 bases remaining between them. This CDR3 contains 15 residues. Looked up from germline, CDR1 is LGHNA and CDR2 is YSLEER. The CDR3 nucleotides read TGCGCCAGCAGCCCCTATCGGGGGGTCGGAAACACCATATATTTT. Its translation is CASSPYRGVGNTIYF.

This sequence joins TRBV9 and TRBJ1-4, with a tentative D call TRBD1 (5 bases). This CDR3 is built from 15 residues. Deletions cut 4 bases from V and 1 base from J, with 11 bases between. Germline V gives CDR1 SGDLS, CDR2 YYNGEE. CDR3 sequence reads: CASSPTGGTNEKLFF. The CDR3 nucleotides read TGTGCCAGCAGCCCTACAGGAGGAACTAATGAAAAACTGTTTTTT.

J is TRBJ1-1 and V is TRBV7-9, with D hard to call. The V and J ends lost 1 base and 5 bases respectively, with 8 bases between them. Germline lookup yields CDR1 SEHNR and CDR2 FQNEAQ (reference sequence). CDR3 length: 13 residues. The DNA of the CDR3 is TGTGCCAGCAGCTTAGACAGCGGGACTGAAGCTTTCTTT. Amino acid sequence: CASSLDSGTEAFF.